These 6 T cell receptor beta chains originate from one sample sequenced in a study of lymphopenia after photon versus proton radiotherapy. Method: immunoSEQ multiplex PCR; TCRdb's copy keeps in-frame clones and lacks some. This table holds some 29,000 clones, around 90% found once. Specimen: peripheral blood, collected from a patient treated with proton-based radiotherapy. The source is a woman aged 55-70 years with cholangiocarcinoma. Some clones in this sample may be carry-over from other donors' samples.

This clone came up once. The chain employs TRBV18 and TRBJ1-5; 7 nucleotides match TRBD1. The length of the CDR3 is 14 residues. CDR1 is KGHSH and CDR2 is LQKENI in the germline V gene. The V segment lost 2 bases and the J segment 4 bases; nucleotides outside the gene matches: 2. CDR3 in DNA: TGTGCCAGCTCACCAGGACAGGATAATCAGCCCCAGCATTTT. Protein: CASSPGQDNQPQHF.

The chain is built from TRBV10-3 and TRBJ2-7, with 10 bases that match TRBD1. CDR3 length: 15 amino acids. Trimming at V came to 0 bases and at J to 3 bases, leaving 2 bases not matched to a gene. Germline values: CDR1 ENHRY, CDR2 SYGVKD. The CDR3 DNA sequence: TGTGCCATCAGTGAGTCGGGGACAGGGGACTACGAGCAGTACTTC. Its translation: CAISESGTGDYEQYF.

In DNA form, the CDR3 reads TGTGCCAGCAGCTCGACGACAGGGAGCTCCTACAATGAGCAGTTCTTC. This codes for CASSSTTGSSYNEQFF. The V and J genes are TRBV7-7 and TRBJ2-1; 7 bases align to TRBD1. Germline trimming cut 4 bases from V and 0 bases from J; bases unmatched to any gene: 6. This CDR3 is 16 amino acids long. Germline lookup yields CDR1 SSHAT and CDR2 FNYEAQ (reference sequence).

This chain uses TRBV7-2 with TRBJ2-1; possibly TRBD2 for D (5 bases). Between the trimmed V and J ends, which lost 5 bases and 6 bases, there was a span of 14 bases. CDR3 length: 14 residues. CDR1 SGHTA and CDR2 FQGNSA come from the germline V gene. CDR3 DNA: TGTGCCAGCAGCCATAGGACTGGGAGCAATGAGCAGTTCTTC. Translated: CASSHRTGSNEQFF.

The chain uses TRBV27 and TRBJ2-1; TRBD2 matches 10 bases. V lost 6 bases, J lost 7 bases, and 6 bases stayed unmatched. CDR1 and CDR2 (germline): MNHEY, SMNVEV (reference sequence). The CDR3 has 14 residues. The CDR3 sequence is CASSRGTSVNEQFF. The CDR3 DNA sequence: TGTGCCAGCAGCCGCGGGACTAGCGTGAATGAGCAGTTCTTC.

The V call is TRBV2, the J call TRBJ2-7; 7 bases are shared with TRBD1. With V trimmed by 7 bases and J by 2 bases, 5 bases remained unmatched. The germline V gene encodes CDR1 SNHLY and CDR2 FYNNEI. The CDR3 loop spans 13 amino acids. The CDR3 DNA follows: TGTGCCAGCACCTTGACAGGGCCCTACGAGCAGTACTTC. It encodes CASTLTGPYEQYF.